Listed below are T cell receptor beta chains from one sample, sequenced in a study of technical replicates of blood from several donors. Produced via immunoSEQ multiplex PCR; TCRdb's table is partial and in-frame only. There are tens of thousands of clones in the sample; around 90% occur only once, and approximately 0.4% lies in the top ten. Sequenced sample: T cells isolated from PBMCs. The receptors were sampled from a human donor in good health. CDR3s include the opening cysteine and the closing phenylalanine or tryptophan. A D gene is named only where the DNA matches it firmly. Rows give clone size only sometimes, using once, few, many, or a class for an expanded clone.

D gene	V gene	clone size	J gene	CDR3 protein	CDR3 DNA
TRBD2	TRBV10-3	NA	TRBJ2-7	CAISDHLLGVIAGGEQYF	TGTGCCATCAGTGACCATCTGCTCGGGGTGATAGCGGGAGGCGAGCAGTACTTC
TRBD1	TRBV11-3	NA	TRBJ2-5	CASSHGTGTGGSETQYF	TGTGCCAGCAGCCACGGGACCGGGACAGGGGGCTCGGAGACCCAGTACTTC
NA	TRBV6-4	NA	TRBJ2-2	CASSPGITPTGELFF	TGTGCCAGCAGCCCCGGGATAACCCCGACCGGGGAGCTGTTTTTT
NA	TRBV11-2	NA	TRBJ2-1	CASSLAGQYNEQFF	TGTGCCAGCAGCTTAGCGGGACAATACAATGAGCAGTTCTTC
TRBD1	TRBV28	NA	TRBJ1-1	CASSFGIGGFQMNTEAFF	TGTGCCAGCAGTTTTGGGATAGGGGGCTTTCAGATGAACACTGAAGCTTTCTTT
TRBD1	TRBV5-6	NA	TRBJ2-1	CASSLAVWDRGANEQFF	TGTGCCAGCAGCTTGGCAGTATGGGACAGGGGAGCCAACGAGCAGTTCTTC
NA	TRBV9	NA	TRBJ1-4	CASSPLESLDEKLFF	TGTGCCAGCAGCCCCCTTGAAAGTCTAGATGAAAAACTGTTTTTT
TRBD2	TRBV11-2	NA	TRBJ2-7	CASSLLRLADYEQYF	TGTGCCAGCAGCTTACTGAGACTAGCGGACTACGAGCAGTACTTC
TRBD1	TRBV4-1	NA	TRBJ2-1	CASSFWDRDHNEQFF	TGCGCCAGCAGCTTTTGGGACAGGGACCACAATGAGCAGTTCTTC
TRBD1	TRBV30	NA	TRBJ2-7	CAWNLQGIHEQYF	TGTGCCTGGAATTTACAGGGGATCCACGAGCAGTACTTC
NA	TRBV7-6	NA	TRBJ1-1	CASGPGEAFF	TGTGCCAGCGGTCCAGGAGAAGCTTTCTTT
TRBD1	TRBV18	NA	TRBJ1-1	CASSPQEGTGWMGEAFF	TGTGCCAGCTCACCGCAGGAGGGGACAGGGTGGATGGGTGAAGCTTTCTTT
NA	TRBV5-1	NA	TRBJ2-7	CASSSNYEQYF	TGCGCCAGCAGCTCAAATTACGAGCAGTACTTC
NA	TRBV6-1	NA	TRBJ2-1	CASSLGFYNEQFF	TGTGCCAGCAGCTTGGGCTTCTACAATGAGCAGTTCTTC
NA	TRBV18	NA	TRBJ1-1	CASSPWGVTRDTEAFF	TGTGCCAGCTCACCTTGGGGGGTTACGCGCGACACTGAAGCTTTCTTT
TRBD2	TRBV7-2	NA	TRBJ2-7	CASSLVFASGSYEQYF	TGTGCCAGCAGCTTAGTATTTGCTAGCGGGAGTTACGAGCAGTACTTC
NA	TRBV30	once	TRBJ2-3	CAWSVWMGGTGGTDTQYF	TGTGCCTGGAGTGTATGGATGGGCGGAACGGGGGGCACAGATACGCAGTATTTT
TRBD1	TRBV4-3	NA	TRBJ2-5	CASSQAGGRETQYF	TGCGCCAGCAGCCAAGCAGGGGGCAGGGAGACCCAGTACTTC
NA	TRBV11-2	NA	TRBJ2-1	CASTLSFYYNEQFF	TGTGCCAGCACCCTTTCGTTCTACTACAATGAGCAGTTCTTC
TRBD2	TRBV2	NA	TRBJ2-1	CASRHLSGKDNEQFF	TGTGCCAGCAGACACCTTAGCGGGAAGGACAATGAGCAGTTCTTC
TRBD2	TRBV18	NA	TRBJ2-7	CASSLAGDPSYEQYF	TGTGCCAGCTCACTAGCGGGAGATCCCTCCTACGAGCAGTACTTC
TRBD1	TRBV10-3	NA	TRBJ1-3	CAISENPGQGFSGNTIYF	TGTGCCATCAGTGAGAACCCGGGACAGGGTTTCTCTGGAAACACCATATATTTT
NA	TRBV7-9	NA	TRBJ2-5	CASIIGTLGETQYF	TGTGCCAGCATTATCGGGACATTAGGAGAGACCCAGTACTTC
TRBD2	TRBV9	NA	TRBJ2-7	CASSGLAGAEQYF	TGTGCCAGCAGCGGACTAGCGGGAGCCGAGCAGTACTTC
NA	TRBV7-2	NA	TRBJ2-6	CASRLGVLGANVLTF	TGTGCCAGCAGACTAGGTGTTCTAGGGGCCAACGTCCTGACTTTC
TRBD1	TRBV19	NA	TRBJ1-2	CASSPTGGYYGYTF	TGTGCCAGTAGCCCAACAGGGGGTTACTATGGCTACACCTTC